This T cell receptor beta chain was recorded in a study of cytomegalovirus exposure and HLA in healthy donors. Whole-study findings and limits: According to an earlier analysis, most TCR beta V segments yielded productive rearrangements about 87% or about 30% of the time. Near-uniform donor sequencing depth was presumed by presence/absence analyses.

The study ran its PCR with 60 Vbeta and 13 Jbeta primers. Libraries were prepared by immunoSEQ multiplex PCR; TCRdb keeps only in-frame clonotypes and omits some of them. The sample has 150,000 to 200,000 clones; 70% to 75% are singletons. With respect to this clone: Its matching antigen is unknown.

V lost 6 bases and J lost 4; bases outside the gene matches: 6. CDR1 is MNHEY, CDR2 SVGAGI, per germline. The CDR3 is 15 amino acids. This TCR was sampled from a man aged 18 to 30 in good health and CMV-seropositive. The chain has TRBV6-5 and TRBJ2-1; TRBD2 agrees at 10 bases. The sequenced sample consisted of PBMCs. CDR3 amino acids: CASRTGTSDYNEQFF. CDR3 sequence (DNA): TGTGCCAGCAGAACCGGGACTAGCGATTACAATGAGCAGTTCTTC.